These T cell receptor beta chains were read from a single sample in a study of cytomegalovirus exposure and HLA in healthy donors. Profiling relied on immunoSEQ multiplex PCR, and the TCRdb table lists in-frame clones only, not all of them. The table lists under 130,000 clones, around 78% of them singletons. The specimen sequenced was PBMCs. Source of these receptors: a male donor in good health and CMV-seronegative. The CDR3 runs from the conserved cysteine through the conserved F or W. The D gene is left open where the match is weak. Some rows mark clone size as missing; the rest say once, few, many or name a class of expanded clone.

V: TRBV9
size: NA
length: 15
D: NA
J: TRBJ2-3
DNA: TGTGCCAGCAGCGGACGACATAGTTCCACAGATACGCAGTATTTT
CDR3: CASSGRHSSTDTQYF

V: TRBV7-9
size: NA
length: 15
D: TRBD2
J: TRBJ2-3
DNA: TGTGCCAGCAGCTCGGTGACTAGCGCAACAGATACGCAGTATTTT
CDR3: CASSSVTSATDTQYF

V: TRBV15
size: NA
length: 15
D: NA
J: TRBJ2-7
DNA: TGTGCCACCAGCAGAGGGGGCGGGAAAATATACGAGCAGTACTTC
CDR3: CATSRGGGKIYEQYF

V: TRBV7-9
size: NA
length: 14
D: TRBD1
J: TRBJ2-7
DNA: TGTGCCAGCAGCTCACCGGGACAGACCTACGAGCAGTACTTC
CDR3: CASSSPGQTYEQYF

V: TRBV4-3
size: few
length: 15
D: NA
J: TRBJ1-5
DNA: TGCGCCAGCAGCCCACAGATTACTAGCAATCAGCCCCAGCATTTT
CDR3: CASSPQITSNQPQHF

V: TRBV7-7
size: NA
length: 14
D: NA
J: TRBJ2-1
DNA: TGTGCTAGCAGCTTAAGTATAGCGGAGCATGAGCAGTTCTTC
CDR3: CASSLSIAEHEQFF

V: TRBV18
size: NA
length: 15
D: NA
J: TRBJ1-5
DNA: TGTGCCAGCTCACCGGGTCAGGGGAGGGTTCAGCCCCAGCATTTT
CDR3: CASSPGQGRVQPQHF

V: TRBV7-2
size: NA
length: 16
D: TRBD2
J: TRBJ2-3
DNA: TGTGCCAGCAGCCCCCGACTAGCAGACACCACAGATACGCAGTATTTT
CDR3: CASSPRLADTTDTQYF

V: TRBV6-1
size: NA
length: 15
D: TRBD1
J: TRBJ2-7
DNA: TGTGCCAGCAGTGAACGGCCAGGGGGCTCTTACGAGCAGTACTTC
CDR3: CASSERPGGSYEQYF

V: TRBV6-5
size: NA
length: 11
D: NA
J: TRBJ2-1
DNA: TGTGCCAGCACCTACGGGTATGAGCAGTTCTTC
CDR3: CASTYGYEQFF

V: TRBV28
size: NA
length: 15
D: NA
J: TRBJ1-5
DNA: TGTGCCAGCAGTTTTATTTTGGGAGCAGGTCAGCCCCAGCATTTT
CDR3: CASSFILGAGQPQHF

V: TRBV30
size: NA
length: 14
D: NA
J: TRBJ2-6
DNA: TGTGCCTGGAATGAGGGGGTTGGGGCCAACGTCCTGACTTTC
CDR3: CAWNEGVGANVLTF

V: TRBV14
size: NA
length: 13
D: NA
J: TRBJ1-1
DNA: TGTGCCAGCAGCCAAGTCATCAGGACTGAAGCTTTCTTT
CDR3: CASSQVIRTEAFF

V: TRBV29-1
size: once
length: 13
D: NA
J: TRBJ2-7
DNA: TGCAGCGTTGAAGAAAGACAGTCCTACGAGCAGTACTTC
CDR3: CSVEERQSYEQYF

V: TRBV28
size: NA
length: 17
D: TRBD1
J: TRBJ1-5
DNA: TGTGCCAGCAGTCCCGGAGACAGGGCCGCAAGCAATCAGCCCCAGCATTTT
CDR3: CASSPGDRAASNQPQHF

V: TRBV19
size: NA
length: 15
D: NA
J: TRBJ2-1
DNA: TGTGCCAGTAGTATGGAGGGACCAACCTACAATGAGCAGTTCTTC
CDR3: CASSMEGPTYNEQFF

V: TRBV18
size: once
length: 14
D: TRBD1
J: TRBJ1-3
DNA: TGTGCCAGCTCACTACAGGGGACCGGAAACACCATATATTTT
CDR3: CASSLQGTGNTIYF

V: TRBV6-1
size: few
length: 15
D: NA
J: TRBJ1-3
DNA: TGTGCCAGCAGCGCAATCCGGGGAGGTGGAAACACCATATATTTT
CDR3: CASSAIRGGGNTIYF

V: TRBV6-5
size: few
length: 14
D: NA
J: TRBJ2-1
DNA: TGTGCCAGCAGTTATTCTCCAGGGGCTTTGGAGCAGTTCTTC
CDR3: CASSYSPGALEQFF

V: TRBV9
size: NA
length: 17
D: NA
J: TRBJ2-3
DNA: TGTGCCAGCAGCCCAAAGAATGCTGCGGCCGGCACAGATACGCAGTATTTT
CDR3: CASSPKNAAAGTDTQYF

V: TRBV7-3
size: once
length: 14
D: TRBD2
J: TRBJ2-3
DNA: TGTGCCAGCACTCAGGCGGGAGAGCCAGATACGCAGTATTTT
CDR3: CASTQAGEPDTQYF

V: TRBV6-5
size: NA
length: 15
D: NA
J: TRBJ2-1
DNA: TGTGCCAGCAGGCACTCTTCCCCCTCCTACAATGAGCAGTTCTTC
CDR3: CASRHSSPSYNEQFF

V: TRBV5-6
size: few
length: 16
D: NA
J: TRBJ1-1
DNA: TGTGCCAGCAGCTTGGGACAGAAACTCAAGAACACTGAAGCTTTCTTT
CDR3: CASSLGQKLKNTEAFF

V: TRBV10-2
size: NA
length: 15
D: NA
J: TRBJ2-3
DNA: TGCGCCAGCAAGTTAAGCGGAAGACGGACAGATACGCAGTATTTT
CDR3: CASKLSGRRTDTQYF

V: TRBV7-9
size: NA
length: 13
D: NA
J: TRBJ2-7
DNA: TGTTCCAGCAGCCCCCCTAGGGGATACGAGCAGTACTTC
CDR3: CSSSPPRGYEQYF

V: TRBV6-6
size: NA
length: 12
D: TRBD1
J: TRBJ1-2
DNA: TGTGCCAGCACCAGCAGGACAGGGTACTACACCTTC
CDR3: CASTSRTGYYTF

V: TRBV5-1
size: NA
length: 14
D: NA
J: TRBJ2-7
DNA: TGCGCCAGCAGCCTCGACTGGAGCTCCTACGAGCAGTACTTC
CDR3: CASSLDWSSYEQYF

V: TRBV5-4
size: once
length: 14
D: NA
J: TRBJ1-4
DNA: TGTGCCAGCAGCTTCGCAGGGTTGGATGAAAAACTGTTTTTT
CDR3: CASSFAGLDEKLFF

V: TRBV5-8
size: NA
length: 16
D: TRBD1
J: TRBJ1-1
DNA: TGTGCCAGCAGCTTTGGACAGGGGGCGCTTGATGGTGAAGCTTTCTTT
CDR3: CASSFGQGALDGEAFF

V: TRBV10-1
size: NA
length: 13
D: TRBD1
J: TRBJ1-2
DNA: TGCGCCAGCAGCCGGGACAGGGGCCGTGGCTACACCTTC
CDR3: CASSRDRGRGYTF

V: TRBV30
size: NA
length: 17
D: NA
J: TRBJ1-5
DNA: TGTGCCTGGAGTGGGGGTAGGGGACACCTTAGCAATCAGCCCCAGCATTTT
CDR3: CAWSGGRGHLSNQPQHF

V: TRBV7-9
size: NA
length: 13
D: NA
J: TRBJ2-7
DNA: TGTGCCAGCAGCCCCACGGGGAGGTACGAGCAGTACTTC
CDR3: CASSPTGRYEQYF

V: TRBV30
size: NA
length: 15
D: TRBD2
J: TRBJ2-1
DNA: TGTGCCTGGAGTGTACTGGGAGGGGAGTCGTCGAAGCAGTTCTTC
CDR3: CAWSVLGGESSKQFF

V: TRBV30
size: NA
length: 18
D: NA
J: TRBJ1-2
DNA: TGTGCCTGGAGTGTATCAGGGACATTCCTTACCCGGGACTATGGCTACACCTTC
CDR3: CAWSVSGTFLTRDYGYTF

V: TRBV6-1
size: once
length: 13
D: TRBD1
J: TRBJ2-5
DNA: TGTGCCAGCGGACGACAGGGCAAAGAGACCCAGTACTTC
CDR3: CASGRQGKETQYF

V: TRBV10-1
size: NA
length: 16
D: TRBD2
J: TRBJ2-5
DNA: TGCGCCAGCAGTGCCGGACTAGCGGGAATAGAAGAGACCCAGTACTTC
CDR3: CASSAGLAGIEETQYF

V: TRBV2
size: NA
length: 16
D: TRBD2
J: TRBJ2-2
DNA: TGTGCCAGCAGTGAAGGCCCAGGGAGGGTACCCGGGGAGCTGTTTTTT
CDR3: CASSEGPGRVPGELFF

V: TRBV6-5
size: once
length: 15
D: NA
J: TRBJ2-5
DNA: TGTGCCAGCAGCCTACGAAGCCACCATCAAGAGACCCAGTACTTC
CDR3: CASSLRSHHQETQYF

V: TRBV19
size: NA
length: 14
D: TRBD1
J: TRBJ1-5
DNA: TGTGCCAGTAGTAGGGGACAGTTCAATCAGCCCCAGCATTTT
CDR3: CASSRGQFNQPQHF

V: TRBV29-1
size: NA
length: 13
D: NA
J: TRBJ2-7
DNA: TGCAGCGTTGAAGGGGACAATTCCTACGAGCAGTACTTC
CDR3: CSVEGDNSYEQYF

V: TRBV14
size: NA
length: 13
D: NA
J: TRBJ1-2
DNA: TGTGCCAGCAGCCAGGGGCGGCAGTATGGCTACACCTTC
CDR3: CASSQGRQYGYTF

V: TRBV9
size: NA
length: 13
D: TRBD1
J: TRBJ1-1
DNA: TGTGCCAGCAGCGTGACAGGGACAACTGAAGCTTTCTTT
CDR3: CASSVTGTTEAFF

V: TRBV27
size: NA
length: 18
D: TRBD2
J: TRBJ2-7
DNA: TGTGCCAGCAGTTTAGATAGGACTAGCGGGAGGGCCAATAACGAGCAGTACTTC
CDR3: CASSLDRTSGRANNEQYF

V: TRBV9
size: NA
length: 14
D: NA
J: TRBJ2-7
DNA: TGTGCCAGCAGCGTAGGGAACAGACACTACGAGCAGTACTTC
CDR3: CASSVGNRHYEQYF

V: TRBV5-1
size: NA
length: 13
D: NA
J: TRBJ1-1
DNA: TGCGCCAGCAGCTGGGGGGGGGTTGCTGAAGCTTTCTTT
CDR3: CASSWGGVAEAFF

V: TRBV28
size: NA
length: 13
D: TRBD2
J: TRBJ2-7
DNA: TGTGCCAGCAGTTCGGGACTAGTATACGAGCAGTACTTC
CDR3: CASSSGLVYEQYF

V: TRBV28
size: NA
length: 16
D: NA
J: TRBJ1-1
DNA: TGTGCCAGCAGTTTTAGCAGGGTCCTAAAAAACACTGAAGCTTTCTTT
CDR3: CASSFSRVLKNTEAFF

V: TRBV4-2
size: NA
length: 16
D: NA
J: TRBJ1-3
DNA: TGTGCCAGCAGCCAATCCAGGGCGAGCTCTGGAAACACCATATATTTT
CDR3: CASSQSRASSGNTIYF

V: TRBV10-3
size: NA
length: 17
D: NA
J: TRBJ2-6
DNA: TGTGCCATCAGTTTATCGACAAAGCCCTCTGGGGCCAACGTCCTGACTTTC
CDR3: CAISLSTKPSGANVLTF

V: TRBV5-1
size: NA
length: 14
D: TRBD2
J: TRBJ2-7
DNA: TGCGCCAGTAATGAATTAGCGGGAGGATACGAGCAGTACTTC
CDR3: CASNELAGGYEQYF

V: TRBV10-3
size: NA
length: 13
D: NA
J: TRBJ1-5
DNA: TGTGCCATCAGGGGGACACCTAATCAGCCCCAGCATTTT
CDR3: CAIRGTPNQPQHF

V: TRBV28
size: NA
length: 15
D: NA
J: TRBJ2-5
DNA: TGTGCCAGCAGTGCAGGGATAAGACCCCAAGAGACCCAGTACTTC
CDR3: CASSAGIRPQETQYF

V: TRBV4-1
size: NA
length: 13
D: TRBD1
J: TRBJ2-7
DNA: TGCGCCAGCAGCCCCATTGGACAGGCCGAGCAGTACTTC
CDR3: CASSPIGQAEQYF

V: TRBV21-1
size: NA
length: 17
D: NA
J: TRBJ2-5
DNA: TGTGCCAGCAGCAAAGCGCTAGCCGCTAGCGGGACTGAGACCCAGTACTTC
CDR3: CASSKALAASGTETQYF

V: TRBV2
size: NA
length: 13
D: TRBD1
J: TRBJ2-2
DNA: TGTGCCAGCAGTCAGGGGGCCGCCGGGGAGCTGTTTTTT
CDR3: CASSQGAAGELFF

V: TRBV19
size: few
length: 15
D: TRBD1
J: TRBJ1-5
DNA: TGTGCCAGTAGTAACGACAGGGGCACGCATCAGCCCCAGCATTTT
CDR3: CASSNDRGTHQPQHF

V: TRBV15
size: NA
length: 12
D: NA
J: TRBJ2-5
DNA: TGTGCCACCAGTGGTAAGCAAGAGGCCCAGTACTTC
CDR3: CATSGKQEAQYF